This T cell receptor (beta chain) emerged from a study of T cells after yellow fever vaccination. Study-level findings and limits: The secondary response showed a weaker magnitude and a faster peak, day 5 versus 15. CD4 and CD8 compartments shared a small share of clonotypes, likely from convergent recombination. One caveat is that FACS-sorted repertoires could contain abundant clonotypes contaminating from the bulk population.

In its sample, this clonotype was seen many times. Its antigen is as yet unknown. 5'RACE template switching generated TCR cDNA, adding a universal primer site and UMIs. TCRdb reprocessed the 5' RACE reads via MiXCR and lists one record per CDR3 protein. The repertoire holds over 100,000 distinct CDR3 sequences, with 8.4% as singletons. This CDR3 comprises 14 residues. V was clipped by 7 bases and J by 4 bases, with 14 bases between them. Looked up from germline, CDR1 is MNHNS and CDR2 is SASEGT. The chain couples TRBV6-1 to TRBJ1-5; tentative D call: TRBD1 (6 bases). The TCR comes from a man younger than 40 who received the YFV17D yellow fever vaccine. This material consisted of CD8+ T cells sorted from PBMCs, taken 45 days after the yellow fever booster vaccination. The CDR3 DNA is TGTGCCAGCAACCACGGACAGTCAAATCAGCCCCAGCATTTT. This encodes CASNHGQSNQPQHF.